These T cell receptor beta chains were read from a single sample in a study of low-dose radiotherapy and immunotherapy resistance in tumors. TCRdb re-called the reads through MiXCR, storing one row per CDR3 protein. The profile shows about 60,000 distinct CDR3 sequences, approximately 25% of them singletons. This sample comprised PBMCs, obtained before treatment. These receptors originate from a male donor with prostate cancer. Both conserved end residues are trimmed from each CDR3.

cdr3_length	v_call	cdr3_aa
11	TRBV29-1	SATTSGAGELF
13	TRBV6-5	ASRLRQGKNTEAF
14	TRBV3-1	ASSQEVLGSGNTIY
9	TRBV3-1	ASRRGTEAF
11	TRBV2	ASRSDPTTEAF
12	TRBV29-1	SVTASGGEEEQF
13	TRBV7-9	ASSLAGGYGNTIY
14	TRBV7-9	ASSLGLRGGLYEQY
12	TRBV7-3	ASSDRGHTDTQY
11	TRBV10-1	ASSEGQLYGYT
11	TRBV5-1	ASGTGPNTEAF
13	TRBV5-5	ASSPDRGGSYEQY
14	TRBV20-1	SASGTKSSYNSPLH
13	TRBV6-2/TRBV6-3	ASSYSIDGSYEQY
8	TRBV29-1	SGVNTEAF
10	TRBV12-3/TRBV12-4	ASSYSNSPLH
12	TRBV15	ATSIEGPTGELF